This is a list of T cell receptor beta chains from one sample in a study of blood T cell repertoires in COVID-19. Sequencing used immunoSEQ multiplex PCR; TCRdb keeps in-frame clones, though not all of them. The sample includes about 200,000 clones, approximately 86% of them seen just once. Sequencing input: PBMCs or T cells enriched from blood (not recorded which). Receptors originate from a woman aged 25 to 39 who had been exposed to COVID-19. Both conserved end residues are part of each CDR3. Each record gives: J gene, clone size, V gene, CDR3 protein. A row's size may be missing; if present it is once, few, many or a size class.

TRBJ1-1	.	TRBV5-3	CARSNGQLNTEAFF
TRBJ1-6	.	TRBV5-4	CASSLGQPLYNSPLHF
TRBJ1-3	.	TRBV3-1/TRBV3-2	CASSQFTGVGNTIYF
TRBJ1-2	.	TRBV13	CASSSYRDRGGGYTF
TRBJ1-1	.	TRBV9	CASSVAGQGRTEAFF
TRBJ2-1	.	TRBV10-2	CASRDRGTYNEQFF
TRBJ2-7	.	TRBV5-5	CASSLAVWTAELYEQYF
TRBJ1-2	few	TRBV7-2	CASSSTGIPNYGYTF
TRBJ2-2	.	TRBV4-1	CASSQDPRGAGVGELFF
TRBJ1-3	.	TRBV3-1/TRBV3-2	CASSPSSGNTIYF
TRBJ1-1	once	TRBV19	CASSPRDRRRTEAFF
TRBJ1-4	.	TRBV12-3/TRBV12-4	CASRGLGEKLFF
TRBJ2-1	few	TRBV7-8	CASSRNGGYEQFF
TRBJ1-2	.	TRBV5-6	CASSLIGQGAYGYTF
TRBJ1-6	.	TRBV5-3	CARSPPGQQNNSPLHF
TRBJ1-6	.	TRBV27	CASSLGPRNSPLHF